Following are 11 T cell receptor beta chains from one sample sequenced in a study of blood T cell repertoires in COVID-19 (dated by TCRdb to 2020 to 2021). The receptor library was made with the immunoSEQ multiplex PCR assay. TCRdb stores this immuneACCESS table with in-frame sequences only. Part of the clones is absent; in the studies checked, under half of the shortfall reflects unresolved V genes, and no reason is known for the rest. Within this sample are tens of thousands of clones, with around 89% of them counted one time only. The ten largest clones add up to roughly an eighth of the sample. Sequences were obtained from peripheral blood. The receptors come from a woman aged 55-69 years with active COVID-19.

The table lists this clone with a few counts. V usage is TRBV6-5 and J usage is TRBJ2-5, with TRBD2 matching over 8 bases. The CDR3 is 13 amino acids. Germline trimming cut 6 bases from V and 6 bases from J; bases unmatched to any gene: 6. The V gene's germline CDR1 is MNHEY and CDR2 SVGAGI. Here the CDR3 DNA reads TGTGCCAGCAGCCCCGGGGGGGAACAGACCCAGTACTTC. It is translated as CASSPGGEQTQYF.

The chain couples TRBV10-3 to TRBJ2-5; 8 bases are shared with TRBD2. The germline gives CDR1 ENHRY, CDR2 SYGVKD. The CDR3 consists of 15 residues. Germline trimming cut 3 bases from V and 4 bases from J; bases unmatched to any gene: 7. The CDR3 loop reads CAISDLGTRGETQYF. The CDR3 nucleotides are TGTGCCATCAGTGACTTAGGGACTAGGGGAGAGACCCAGTACTTC.

The CDR3 region has the DNA TGTGCCAGCAGCTTAGGAACAGGGGGACGGGAAAAACTGTTTTTT. Translating gives CASSLGTGGREKLFF. This chain links TRBV7-9 with TRBJ1-4; 8 nucleotides match TRBD1. J gave up 8 bases and V 1 base, and 6 bases lay outside the gene matches. There are 15 residues in the CDR3. The V gene's germline CDR1 is SEHNR and CDR2 FQNEAQ (reference sequence).

The gene calls are TRBV25-1 and TRBJ1-2; a possible D gene is TRBD1 (5 bases). Germline-derived CDR1 and CDR2 are MGHDK and SYGVNS. V was cut by 4 bases and J by 8 bases, with 11 bases left in between. The CDR3 totals 12 residues. CDR3 sequence: CASSGRPGGYTF. The CDR3, as DNA: TGTGCCAGCAGTGGCCGCCCAGGGGGCTACACCTTC.

The V call is TRBV7-2, the J call TRBJ1-5; 7 positions agree with TRBD1. CDR1 is SGHTA and CDR2 is FQGNSA in the germline V gene. The V gene end was trimmed by 5 bases and the J gene end by 0 bases; junction bases not matched to a gene: 7. The CDR3 contains 16 residues. The CDR3 region is CASSPTGTYSNQPQHF. Written as DNA, the CDR3 is TGTGCCAGCAGCCCGACAGGGACATATAGCAATCAGCCCCAGCATTTT.

This clone was observed once. The chain links TRBV5-6 to TRBJ2-2, with D maybe TRBD2 (5 bases). The CDR3 has 15 amino acids. V gave up 4 bases and J gave up 5 bases, with 15 bases separating them. Germline CDR1 is SGHDT and CDR2 is YYEEEE. The CDR3 protein is CASSPVGAETGELFF. Written as DNA, the CDR3 is TGTGCCAGCAGCCCGGTGGGAGCGGAGACCGGGGAGCTGTTTTTT.

The chain couples TRBV6-5 to TRBJ2-5; a weak D match, TRBD2 (5 bases). V lost 7 bases and J 1 base, leaving 16 bases between the germline ends. The CDR3 is 15 residues long. Germline V lookup: CDR1 MNHEY, CDR2 SVGAGI. CDR3 protein: CASNPGSGRQETQYF. In DNA, the CDR3 is TGTGCCAGCAACCCGGGGAGCGGACGCCAAGAGACCCAGTACTTC.

The chain is built from TRBV11-3 and TRBJ2-7; D unclear. The CDR3 has 13 amino acids. CDR1 and CDR2 (germline): SGHNT, YENEEA. Trimming left V 1 base short and J 9 bases short, with 13 bases between. DNA of the CDR3: TGTGCCAGCAGCTTAGCACCGGGTGGAAGGCAGTACTTC. Residues: CASSLAPGGRQYF. Filled out from reference TRBV11-3 and TRBJ2-7, the complete variable domain reads EAGVVQSPRYKIIEKKQPVAFWCNPISGHNTLYWYLQNLGQGPELLIRYENEEAVDDSQLPKDRFSAERLKGVDSTLKIQPAELGDSAVYLCASSLAPGGRQYFGPGTRLTVT.

The chain has TRBV7-9 and TRBJ1-3; D is ambiguous. The CDR3 length is 13 residues. Trimming removed 2 bases from V and 4 bases from J, with 6 bases in between. The germline CDR1 and CDR2 sequences are SEHNR and FQNEAQ (reference sequence). CDR3 loop: CASSLQVGNTIYF. CDR3 in DNA: TGTGCCAGCAGCTTACAGGTCGGAAACACCATATATTTT.

This rearrangement joins TRBV7-9 to TRBJ1-2; TRBD1 is a possible D gene (6 bases). Germline V gene sequence: CDR1 SEHNR, CDR2 FQNEAQ (reference sequence). The CDR3 length is 14 residues. The V end lost 6 bases, the J end lost 4 bases, and 15 bases lay between the germline ends. The CDR3 sequence is CASSPGVGGYGYTF. CDR3 coding DNA: TGTGCCAGCAGTCCAGGGGTTGGGGGCTATGGCTACACCTTC.

This clone came up a few times. The chain employs TRBV10-3 and TRBJ2-1; 14 bases match TRBD2. After removal of 6 bases from V and 10 bases from J, the junction contained 8 bases not matched to a gene. The germline V gene has CDR1 ENHRY and CDR2 SYGVKD. The CDR3 sequence is 15 residues long. The CDR3 region has the DNA TGTGCCATCAGGAGCGGGGGACTAGCGGGGGAGGAGCAGTTCTTC. This encodes CAIRSGGLAGEEQFF.